Each of the 27 T cell receptor beta chains below was sequenced from the same sample in a study of blood T cell repertoires in COVID-19. Produced via immunoSEQ multiplex PCR; TCRdb's table is partial and in-frame only. The sample consists of under 250,000 clones, about 85% of them appearing once. The specimen sequenced was PBMCs or T cells enriched from blood (not recorded which). These receptors were obtained from a man aged 25 to 40 who had recovered from COVID-19.

The chain carries TRBV11-3 and TRBJ1-1, with 8 nucleotides matching TRBD1. J lost 4 bases, V lost 0 bases, and 16 bases had no gene match. This CDR3 has 19 residues. Germline CDR1 is SGHNT and CDR2 is YENEEA. The chain's CDR3 is CASSLEGGPTGAGVTEAFF. The CDR3 nucleotides are TGTGCCAGCAGCTTAGAGGGGGGGCCGACAGGGGCGGGCGTCACTGAAGCTTTCTTT.

The J gene is TRBJ1-1, the V gene TRBV28; D remains unclear. CDR1 is MDHEN, CDR2 SYDVKM, per germline. V shed 1 base and J shed 7 bases, with 13 bases lying between them. The CDR3 contains 14 residues. Written as DNA, the CDR3 is TGTGCCAGCAGTTTATCCAGCGCAGCGATTGAAGCTTTCTTT. It yields the protein CASSLSSAAIEAFF.

This rearrangement joins TRBV27 to TRBJ1-1; the D gene is possibly TRBD1 (5 bases). From germline, CDR1 is MNHEY and CDR2 SMNVEV (reference sequence). This CDR3 region has 14 residues. Trimming cost V 8 bases and J 4 bases, with 17 bases left between them. CDR3 coding DNA: TGTGCCAGCCATTTGGGGCAGGGCGGCACTGAAGCTTTCTTT. It translates to CASHLGQGGTEAFF.

J is TRBJ1-5 and V is TRBV28; 7 bases align to TRBD1. Trimming cost V 3 bases and J 6 bases; bases outside gene matches: 8. The germline V gene has CDR1 MDHEN and CDR2 SYDVKM. The CDR3 runs 15 residues. The CDR3 nucleotides are TGTGCCAGCAGTTTGTGGGACAGCGCCGGTCAGCCCCAGCATTTT. Translating gives CASSLWDSAGQPQHF.

The chain employs TRBV28 and TRBJ2-5; possibly TRBD2 for D (5 bases). V shed 6 bases and J shed 5 bases, with 16 bases lying between them. The CDR3 totals 14 residues. CDR1 is MDHEN and CDR2 is SYDVKM in the germline V gene. The CDR3 protein is CASRSLRRGETQYF. The CDR3 nucleotides are TGTGCCAGCAGATCACTCCGCCGAGGGGAGACCCAGTACTTC.

This chain joins TRBV24-1 and TRBJ2-1, with TRBD1 matching over 9 bases. V gave up 5 bases and J gave up 5 bases; unmatched junction bases: 6. The CDR3 is 15 residues long. The germline V gene encodes CDR1 KGHDR and CDR2 SFDVKD. CDR3 sequence: CATSVTGGRNNEQFF. The CDR3 nucleotides are TGTGCCACCAGTGTGACAGGGGGGAGGAACAATGAGCAGTTCTTC.

The count of this clone is one. The chain joins TRBV15 to TRBJ2-7; D is unclear. V gave up 0 bases and J gave up 4 bases, with 4 bases separating them. The CDR3 contains 12 residues. Germline V gene lookup returns CDR1 LNHNV and CDR2 YYDKDF (reference sequence). CDR3 region: CATSRDGYEQYF. The DNA for the CDR3 is TGTGCCACCAGCAGAGACGGTTACGAGCAGTACTTC.

The chain carries TRBV25-1 and TRBJ2-2; unclear D gene. Per germline, CDR1 MGHDK and CDR2 SYGVNS. The CDR3 runs to 14 residues. The germline V and J ends were trimmed by 1 base and 8 bases, with 11 bases remaining between them. This chain's CDR3 is CASSESRGVGELFF. CDR3 DNA sequence: TGTGCCAGCAGTGAATCTCGAGGAGTGGGGGAGCTGTTTTTT.

This clone was seen once. The CDR3 bases are TGTGCCAGCAGCGTAGGAGTCGGTACGCAAGAGACCCAGTACTTC. Protein sequence: CASSVGVGTQETQYF. V and J are TRBV9 and TRBJ2-5; D unclear. CDR1 and CDR2 from the germline V gene are SGDLS and YYNGEE. CDR3 length equals 15 residues. The V gene lost 0 bases and the J gene lost 2 bases, with 11 bases spanning the gap. Supplemented by reference TRBV9 and TRBJ2-5, the full variable domain reads DSGVTQTPKHLITATGQRVTLRCSPRSGDLSVYWYQQSLDQGLQFLIQYYNGEERAKGNILERFSAQQFPDLHSELNLSSLELGDSALYFCASSVGVGTQETQYFGPGTRLLVL.

The chain combines TRBV28 with TRBJ2-2; TRBD2 matches at 7 bases. The CDR3 consists of 16 residues. From germline, CDR1 is MDHEN and CDR2 SYDVKM. After removal of 7 bases from V and 2 bases from J, the junction contained 10 bases not matched to a gene. The CDR3 loop is CASKDSSSGNTGELFF. The DNA of the CDR3 is TGTGCCAGCAAAGACTCGTCTAGCGGTAACACCGGGGAGCTGTTTTTT.

This sequence joins TRBV4-2 and TRBJ1-5; D is possibly TRBD1 (5 bases). With 0 bases removed from V and 7 bases from J, the gap between germline ends came to 13 bases. Germline V gene lookup returns CDR1 LGHNA and CDR2 YNFKEQ. The CDR3 has 15 residues. CDR3 sequence (DNA): TGTGCCAGCAGCCAAGATTTCGGGGGTGGACAGCCCCAGCATTTT. This encodes CASSQDFGGGQPQHF.

A few counts support this clone. The chain is built from TRBV12-3 or TRBV12-4 and TRBJ1-4; D perhaps matches TRBD1 (5 bases). The CDR3 extends over 13 amino acids. V dropped 7 bases and J dropped 8 bases, with 14 bases sitting between them. CDR3 region: CASMFGGEEKLFF. CDR3 nucleotide sequence: TGTGCCAGCATGTTCGGGGGAGAGGAAAAACTGTTTTTT.

The CDR3 loop reads CASSLWTTAQDQPQHF. DNA of the CDR3: TGTGCCAGCAGTTTGTGGACGACAGCCCAGGATCAGCCCCAGCATTTT. The chain carries TRBV6-2 or TRBV6-3 and TRBJ1-5; a possible D gene is TRBD1 (5 bases). V lost 4 bases and J 5 bases, leaving 18 bases between the germline ends. There are 16 residues in the CDR3. Germline loops: CDR1 MNHEY, CDR2 SVGEGT.

The chain is built from TRBV4-2 and TRBJ1-3, with D possibly TRBD1 on 5 matching bases. The CDR3 loop spans 16 amino acids. V was shortened by 0 bases and J by 2 bases, with 11 bases between the two germline ends. Germline CDR1 is LGHNA and CDR2 is YNFKEQ. The CDR3 coding sequence is TGTGCCAGCAGCCAAGATCGGGGGATGACTGGAAACACCATATATTTT. Protein sequence: CASSQDRGMTGNTIYF.

This chain's CDR3 is CASSLLGLAGATGEQYF. In DNA, the CDR3 is TGCGCCAGCAGCTTACTAGGACTAGCGGGGGCAACAGGCGAGCAGTACTTC. The rearrangement joins TRBV5-1 to TRBJ2-7; TRBD2 matches at 13 bases. The CDR3 covers 17 residues. After removal of 2 bases from V and 6 bases from J, the junction contained 11 bases not matched to a gene. CDR1 and CDR2 from the germline V gene are SGHRS and YFSETQ.

The V gene is TRBV7-2, the J gene TRBJ1-5; D might be TRBD1 (5 bases). The V gene's germline CDR1 is SGHTA and CDR2 FQGNSA. This CDR3 has 16 residues. With 2 bases removed from V and 3 bases from J, the gap between germline ends came to 14 bases. The CDR3 coding sequence is TGTGCCAGCAGCTTATCGGCAGGGTACCTCAATCAGCCCCAGCATTTT. The encoded protein is CASSLSAGYLNQPQHF. The full variable domain, with the rest looked up from reference TRBV7-2 and TRBJ1-5, is GAGVSQSPSNKVTEKGKDVELRCDPISGHTALYWYRQSLGQGLEFLIYFQGNSAPDKSGLPSDRFSAERTGGSVSTLTIQRTQQEDSAVYLCASSLSAGYLNQPQHFGDGTRLSIL.

The count of this clone is one. The rearrangement links TRBV7-8 to TRBJ2-7; D is undetermined. Between the trimmed V and J ends, which lost 2 bases and 2 bases, there was a span of 10 bases. Germline CDR1 is SGHVS and CDR2 is FQNEAQ. The CDR3 is 14 residues long. CDR3 nucleotide sequence: TGTGCCAGCAGCTTATTGCAGGCAGCCTACGAGCAGTACTTC. Translating it yields CASSLLQAAYEQYF. Looking up the rest from reference TRBV7-8 and TRBJ2-7 gives the full variable domain: GAGVSQSPRYKVAKRGQDVALRCDPISGHVSLFWYQQALGQGPEFLTYFQNEAQLDKSGLPSDRFFAERPEGSVSTLKIQRTQQEDSAVYLCASSLLQAAYEQYFGPGTRLTVT.

The V gene is TRBV6-2 or TRBV6-3, the J gene TRBJ1-5; D gene uncertain. CDR3 length equals 13 residues. CDR1 is MNHEY, CDR2 SVGEGT, per germline. Trimming took off 2 bases at V and 5 bases at J, with 7 bases between the two ends. Written as DNA, the CDR3 is TGTGCCAGCAGTTACCGTTCGGATCAGCCCCAGCATTTT. Its translation is CASSYRSDQPQHF.

The chain carries TRBV9 and TRBJ2-2; D not resolved. The CDR3 spans 14 residues. Trimming took off 0 bases at V and 2 bases at J, with 5 bases between the two ends. In germline, CDR1 is SGDLS, CDR2 YYNGEE. CDR3 nucleotide sequence: TGTGCCAGCAGCGTAGTCAGTAACACCGGGGAGCTGTTTTTT. Translated: CASSVVSNTGELFF.

V and J are TRBV6-6 and TRBJ2-7; the match to TRBD2 covers 9 bases. The V gene end was trimmed by 4 bases and the J gene end by 5 bases; junction bases not matched to a gene: 9. The CDR3 is made up of 15 amino acids. In germline, CDR1 is MNHNY, CDR2 SVGAGI (reference sequence). CDR3 sequence (DNA): TGTGCCAGCAGTTCGCCTTCTAGCGGGGCCGACGAGCAGTACTTC. This sequence encodes CASSSPSSGADEQYF.

J is TRBJ1-4 and V is TRBV3-1 (or the pseudogene TRBV3-2), with 9 bases matching TRBD1. Unmatched junction bases numbered 9, after V lost 2 bases and J lost 8 bases. Germline-derived CDR1 and CDR2 are LGHDT and YNNKEL (reference sequence). CDR3 length: 16 residues. Here the CDR3 reads CASSQRVGTGNEKLFF. CDR3 nucleotide sequence: TGTGCCAGCAGCCAAAGGGTTGGGACAGGGAACGAAAAACTGTTTTTT.

V gene TRBV7-9 combines with J gene TRBJ2-3; 7 bases fit TRBD2. Germline CDR1 and CDR2: SEHNR and FQNEAQ (reference sequence). V lost 5 bases, J lost 5 bases, and 7 bases stayed unmatched. CDR3 length equals 14 residues. The CDR3 loop reads CASSVGTTGDTQYF. The CDR3, as DNA: TGTGCCAGCAGCGTCGGGACTACAGGAGATACGCAGTATTTT.

This chain uses TRBV7-2 with TRBJ1-2; tentative D call: TRBD1 (5 bases). The CDR3 is 19 amino acids. CDR1 SGHTA and CDR2 FQGNSA come from the germline V gene. With 2 bases removed from V and 3 bases from J, the gap between germline ends came to 25 bases. CDR3 region: CASSLPSTARGDLDYGYTF. The CDR3 DNA is TGTGCCAGCAGCTTACCCTCGACAGCCCGCGGGGATTTAGACTATGGCTACACCTTC.

The V gene is TRBV2, the J gene TRBJ2-2; TRBD2 is a possible D gene (5 bases). CDR3 length: 16 amino acids. Trimming took 4 bases from V and 0 from J, leaving 12 bases between them. Germline CDR1 is SNHLY and CDR2 is FYNNEI. DNA for the CDR3: TGTGCCAGCAGTGGTTCGGGGAGCGCGAACACCGGGGAGCTGTTTTTT. Protein sequence: CASSGSGSANTGELFF.

V gene TRBV19 combines with J gene TRBJ2-7; the D gene is possibly TRBD1 (7 bases). Germline CDR1 is LNHDA and CDR2 is SQIVND (reference sequence). V was pared by 6 bases and J by 9 bases, with 12 bases between. This CDR3 contains 11 residues. This CDR3 is CASSTRDRQYF. CDR3 in DNA: TGTGCCAGTAGCACGCGGGACAGGCAGTACTTC.

This chain connects TRBV9 to TRBJ1-2; 12 bases fit TRBD1. Trimming cost V 0 bases and J 8 bases; bases outside gene matches: 11. The length of the CDR3 is 17 residues. Germline values: CDR1 SGDLS, CDR2 YYNGEE. The CDR3 DNA reads TGTGCCAGCAGCGTAGGCGTTGGGACAGGGGGCCTCGAAGGCTACACCTTC. It codes for CASSVGVGTGGLEGYTF. The complete variable domain, with remaining parts taken from reference TRBV9 and TRBJ1-2, reads DSGVTQTPKHLITATGQRVTLRCSPRSGDLSVYWYQQSLDQGLQFLIQYYNGEERAKGNILERFSAQQFPDLHSELNLSSLELGDSALYFCASSVGVGTGGLEGYTFGSGTRLTVV.

V is TRBV2 and J is TRBJ1-2, with TRBD1 identical over 7 bases. The CDR3 sequence is 14 residues long. Germline V gene sequence: CDR1 SNHLY, CDR2 FYNNEI. V lost 5 bases, J lost 5 bases, and 8 bases stayed unmatched. CDR3 residues: CASSSQGVRYGYTF. CDR3 sequence (DNA): TGTGCCAGCAGTTCTCAGGGGGTTCGGTATGGCTACACCTTC.